Listed below are T cell receptor beta chains from one sample, sequenced in a study of a mutant IDH1 vaccine in newly diagnosed glioma. TCRdb's table, derived via immunoSEQ multiplex PCR, lists solely in-frame clones and lacks some. The profile shows tens of thousands of clones, about 80% of them singletons. Antigens for these TCRs are unknown. The material was PBMCs, obtained from a glioma patient whose treatment included an IDH1 peptide vaccine. All receptors come from a man aged 25 to 40 with glioma. The conserved cysteine and the conserved F or W are not part of the CDR3 here.

TRBJ2-2 TRBV15 ASSRDADTGELF
TRBJ2-6 TRBV29-1 SVEVGGTGANVLT
TRBJ2-5 TRBV5-4 ASTKYPGGTGETQY
TRBJ1-5 TRBV6-4 ASSDQGGGGQPQH
TRBJ2-4 TRBV15 ATSRGSAIAGESAAKNIQY
TRBJ1-1 TRBV4-1 ASSPNPTGVTGIEAF
TRBJ2-7 TRBV5-5 ASSLQRTYEQY
TRBJ1-2 TRBV28 ASSLGSAGEYGYT
TRBJ1-3 TRBV7-2 ASSLEGVVGTRNTIY
TRBJ2-5 TRBV27 ASSLSVHTGGETQY
TRBJ1-3 TRBV9 ASRAGGGNTIY
TRBJ1-4 TRBV5-1 ASSLAESRDEKLF
TRBJ1-6 TRBV5-1 ASSPTGGSSYNSPLH
TRBJ2-3 TRBV7-9 ASSGDRGTDTQY
TRBJ2-7 TRBV15 ATSRDRHGAGEASEQY
TRBJ1-2 TRBV6-5 ASSSTARGYT
TRBJ2-1 TRBV18 ASSLGLSTYNEQF
TRBJ2-3 TRBV27 ASSLSSVAGTRTDTQY
TRBJ1-1 TRBV15 ATSRERGNTEAF
TRBJ1-1 TRBV12-5 ASGEEGNTEAF
TRBJ2-1 TRBV6-6 ASSFAGFSYNEQF
TRBJ2-5 TRBV2 ASSGTSGEETQY
TRBJ2-7 TRBV5-1 ASSLWVGGTYEQY
TRBJ1-1 TRBV4-1 ASSPPRGAEAF
TRBJ1-1 TRBV25-1 ASRGQNTEAF
TRBJ2-1 TRBV4-1 ASSQDWPSSYNEQF
TRBJ2-7 TRBV10-3 ATGLGQGTLEQY
TRBJ2-2 TRBV7-6 ASSFSPGELF
TRBJ2-1 TRBV7-8 ASSLLPGDRSDEQF
TRBJ2-5 TRBV19 ASSGQKKETQY
TRBJ1-1 TRBV4-1 ASSHTGVLNTEAF
TRBJ1-2 TRBV27 ASSLSGAHRVGYT
TRBJ2-1 TRBV25-1 ASTDPPGNSYNEQF
TRBJ2-7 TRBV5-1 ASSKQGGSSYEQY
TRBJ2-5 TRBV5-1 ASRRSGIQETQY
TRBJ2-6 TRBV19 ASSIGRGRDRVPGANVLT
TRBJ1-4 TRBV6-1 ASRKGRSNEKLF
TRBJ2-1 TRBV6-4 ASAAPASGGARQF
TRBJ2-3 TRBV27 ASSFKRGADTQY
TRBJ2-7 TRBV5-1 ASSLLASSYEQY
TRBJ1-1 TRBV9 ASSVDPAGDTEAF
TRBJ1-3 TRBV6-5 ASSYKPLYGNTIY
TRBJ2-7 TRBV25-1 ASGPLYEQY
TRBJ2-7 TRBV19 ASSIGQGYEQY
TRBJ1-2 TRBV5-5 ASSLEAGDAFGYT
TRBJ2-6 TRBV19 ASKADGANVLT
TRBJ1-2 TRBV19 ASSIMGLDYGYT
TRBJ1-5 TRBV4-1 ASSQEIPDRARNQPQH
TRBJ1-2 TRBV5-1 ASSLPARGFHGYT
TRBJ2-1 TRBV18 ASSPANPTYNEQF